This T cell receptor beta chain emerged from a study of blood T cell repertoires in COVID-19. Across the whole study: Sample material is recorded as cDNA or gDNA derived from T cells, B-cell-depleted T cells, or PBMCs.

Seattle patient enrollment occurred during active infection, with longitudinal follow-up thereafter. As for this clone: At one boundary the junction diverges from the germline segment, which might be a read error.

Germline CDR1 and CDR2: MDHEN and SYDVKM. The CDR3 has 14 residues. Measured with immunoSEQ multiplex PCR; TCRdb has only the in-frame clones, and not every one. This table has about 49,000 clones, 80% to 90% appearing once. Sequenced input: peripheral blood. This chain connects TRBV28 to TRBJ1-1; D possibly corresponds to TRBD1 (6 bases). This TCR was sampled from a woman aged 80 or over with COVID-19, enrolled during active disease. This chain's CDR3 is CASRKGTPNAEAFF. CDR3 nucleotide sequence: TGTGCCAGCAGAAAGGGGACACCGAACGCTGAAGCTTTCTTT.